The 24 T cell receptor beta chains presented below share a single source sample, sequenced in a study of T cells after yellow fever vaccination. MiXCR was run by TCRdb on the 5' RACE reads, yielding one entry per CDR3 protein. The repertoire holds some 300,000 distinct CDR3 sequences, roughly 7.5% seen once, with roughly a sixth in the top ten. The specimen comprised PBMCs, sampled 45 days after the first yellow fever vaccination. The receptors originated from a man younger than 30 who received the YFV17D yellow fever vaccine.

The genes are TRBV12-3 or TRBV12-4 and TRBJ1-1; no reliable D call. The CDR3 is 11 residues long. V was clipped by 5 bases and J by 6 bases, with 7 bases between them. The CDR3 sequence is CASSGAAEAFF. The CDR3 DNA is TGTGCCAGCAGTGGAGCAGCTGAAGCTTTCTTT.

This clonotype was observed a few times. V and J are TRBV5-1 and TRBJ2-7; 7 positions match TRBD2. V trimming: 4 bases; J trimming: 5 bases; junction bases outside the gene matches: 12. This CDR3 comprises 15 residues. Germline CDR1 reads SGHRS; CDR2 reads YFSETQ. CDR3 sequence (DNA): TGCGCCAGCAGCCCAGGTCGCGGGGGTCGGAACGAGCAGTACGTC. This gives the protein CASSPGRGGRNEQYV.

The sample holds a few counts of this clonotype. CDR3 sequence: CASSTPDRSQHF. The CDR3 nucleotides are TGTGCCAGCAGCACCCCGGACAGGTCCCAGCATTTT. V usage is TRBV7-8 and J usage is TRBJ1-5; TRBD1 aligns across 7 bases. This CDR3 has 12 residues. Per germline, CDR1 SGHVS and CDR2 FQNEAQ. J was trimmed by 11 bases and V by 5 bases; bases with no gene match: 6.

The chain employs TRBV3-1 and TRBJ2-7, with D perhaps matching TRBD2 (6 bases). Per the germline V gene, CDR1 is LGHDT and CDR2 is YNNKEL (reference sequence). The CDR3 totals 15 residues. The V end was cut by 5 bases, the J end by 6 bases, with 20 bases between. The CDR3 here is CASSYRPGQGGEQYF. CDR3 bases: TGTGCCAGCAGCTATAGACCGGGCCAGGGAGGCGAGCAGTACTTC.

This clonotype has a count of ten or more. The chain has TRBV15 and TRBJ2-3; D is possibly TRBD2 (5 bases). Trimming removed 0 bases from V and 2 bases from J, with 12 bases in between. In germline, CDR1 is LNHNV, CDR2 YYDKDF (reference sequence). The CDR3 runs 16 residues. CDR3: CATSRDEGRVTDTQYF. The CDR3, as DNA: TGTGCCACCAGCAGAGATGAAGGGAGAGTCACAGATACGCAGTATTTT. The whole variable domain, filled in from reference TRBV15 and TRBJ2-3, reads DAMVIQNPRYQVTQFGKPVTLSCSQTLNHNVMYWYQQKSSQAPKLLFHYYDKDFNNEADTPDNFQSRRPNTSFCFLDIRSPGLGDTAMYLCATSRDEGRVTDTQYFGPGTRLTVL.

This clonotype was seen a few times. The CDR3 coding sequence is TGTGCCATCAGTGGCGGGACAGGGGACAATGAGCAGTTCTTC. Protein sequence: CAISGGTGDNEQFF. The chain uses TRBV10-3 and TRBJ2-1; 10 nucleotides match TRBD1. V lost 4 bases, J lost 5 bases, and 2 bases stayed unmatched. The CDR3 contains 14 residues. Germline V gene sequence: CDR1 ENHRY, CDR2 SYGVKD.

This clonotype was found a few times. The CDR3 is CASSLVGTGSEKLFF. DNA for the CDR3: TGTGCCAGCAGCTTAGTGGGGACAGGGAGCGAAAAACTGTTTTTT. This chain connects TRBV7-2 to TRBJ1-4; 9 bases are shared with TRBD1. V shed 1 base and J 8 bases; nucleotides not matched to a gene: 5. The CDR3 loop spans 15 amino acids. Germline V lookup: CDR1 SGHTA, CDR2 FQGNSA.

V is TRBV6-5 and J is TRBJ1-2, with a tentative D call TRBD1 (6 bases). Between the trimmed V and J ends, which lost 3 bases and 6 bases, there was a span of 17 bases. Per germline, CDR1 MNHEY and CDR2 SVGAGI. CDR3 length: 15 residues. CDR3: CASSYVGREGDGYTF. In DNA form, the CDR3 reads TGTGCCAGCAGTTATGTAGGGAGAGAGGGGGATGGCTACACCTTC.

The V call is TRBV6-2 or TRBV6-3, the J call TRBJ2-5; 8 positions agree with TRBD1. V shed 7 bases and J 2 bases; nucleotides not matched to a gene: 6. CDR3 size: 14 residues. From germline, CDR1 is MNHEY and CDR2 SVGEGT. The CDR3 here is CASTRTGPQETQYF. The CDR3 DNA reads TGTGCCAGCACCCGGACAGGGCCACAAGAGACCCAGTACTTC.

This clonotype was recorded a few times. The gene calls are TRBV6-5 and TRBJ1-1; TRBD1 might be the D (6 bases). Trimming cost V 2 bases and J 4 bases, with 14 bases left between them. The CDR3 has 15 residues. Germline CDR1 MNHEY, CDR2 SVGAGI. The CDR3 region is CASSYGQGPGTEAFF. CDR3 in DNA: TGTGCCAGCAGTTACGGGCAGGGGCCGGGCACTGAAGCTTTCTTT.

The J gene is TRBJ1-1, the V gene TRBV5-4; D gene uncertain. Germline CDR1 SGHNT, CDR2 YYREEE (reference sequence). CDR3 length: 13 amino acids. V gave up 5 bases and J gave up 0 bases, with 8 bases separating them. The CDR3 sequence: CASRSALNTEAFF. The DNA for the CDR3 is TGTGCCAGCAGGTCAGCTTTGAACACTGAAGCTTTCTTT.

The rearrangement uses TRBV5-4 and TRBJ2-3; TRBD1 matches 12 bases. CDR1 and CDR2 (germline): SGHNT, YYREEE (reference sequence). The CDR3 runs 20 residues. The junction had 15 bases not matched to a gene; V was cut back by 3 bases and J by 1 base. The CDR3 DNA reads TGTGCCAGCAGCTCGGGGCCGGGACAGGGGGCTCCCTGGGGCACAGATACGCAGTATTTT. Translating gives CASSSGPGQGAPWGTDTQYF.

This clonotype appeared many times. The chain combines TRBV5-1 with TRBJ1-5, with a tentative D call TRBD1 (6 bases). The ends were cut back, 4 bases at V and 3 bases at J, with 11 bases in the middle. CDR1 is SGHRS and CDR2 is YFSETQ in the germline V gene. The CDR3 is 14 residues long. The CDR3 is CASSPTGVNQPQHF. DNA for the CDR3: TGCGCCAGCAGCCCGACAGGAGTCAATCAGCCCCAGCATTTT.

The chain links TRBV7-2 to TRBJ2-7, with unresolved D. V lost 1 base to trimming and J lost 6 bases, with 13 bases between them. This CDR3 contains 14 residues. The germline V gene encodes CDR1 SGHTA and CDR2 FQGNSA. The CDR3 region has the DNA TGTGCCAGCAGCTTAGAACTGGCGCTTGGCGAGCAGTACTTC. Its protein is CASSLELALGEQYF.

This clonotype was recorded a few times. This chain links TRBV2 with TRBJ2-3; D assignment may be TRBD1 or TRBD2 (5 bases each). Germline V gene data show CDR1 as SNHLY and CDR2 as FYNNEI. This CDR3 region has 13 residues. Between the trimmed V and J ends, which lost 7 bases and 4 bases, there was a span of 12 bases. The CDR3 region is CASTGTAADTQYF. The DNA of the CDR3 is TGTGCCAGCACCGGGACGGCCGCAGATACGCAGTATTTT.

This clonotype was detected only a few times. The chain employs TRBV30 and TRBJ1-3; D remains ambiguous. The CDR3 extends over 13 amino acids. Looked up from germline, CDR1 is GTSNPN and CDR2 is SVGIG (reference sequence). V shed 0 bases and J shed 2 bases, with 5 bases lying between them. The CDR3 sequence is CAWSVNPGNTIYF. The CDR3 region has the DNA TGTGCCTGGAGTGTAAACCCTGGAAACACCATATATTTT.

This clonotype occurred a few times. The chain combines TRBV20-1 with TRBJ1-5, with D uncertain. Germline assignment: CDR1 DFQATT and CDR2 SNEGSKA (reference sequence). Trimming cost V 6 bases and J 3 bases, with 18 bases left between them. CDR3 length: 15 residues. The CDR3 bases are TGCAGTGCCCCCCGTCCCGTGGGGAACAATCAGCCCCAGCATTTT. Translation gives CSAPRPVGNNQPQHF.

The chain uses TRBV15 and TRBJ1-2; 9 bases align to TRBD1. With V trimmed by 9 bases and J by 7 bases, 15 bases remained unmatched. Germline V lookup: CDR1 LNHNV, CDR2 YYDKDF (reference sequence). The CDR3 totals 15 residues. For the CDR3, the DNA is TGTGCCACGACCCCCGGGACAGGGTGGTCTGGTGGCTACACCTTC. Amino acid sequence: CATTPGTGWSGGYTF.

V usage is TRBV5-1 and J usage is TRBJ2-2; no clear D gene. V gave up 4 bases and J gave up 2 bases, with 3 bases separating them. Germline loops: CDR1 SGHRS, CDR2 YFSETQ. This CDR3 region has 12 residues. The CDR3 DNA follows: TGCGCCAGCAGCCATAACACCGGGGAGCTGTTTTTT. This sequence encodes CASSHNTGELFF.

As for this clonotype: A read error may explain this, as a much larger clone is one base away. The chain recombines TRBV7-2 with TRBJ2-1; unclear D gene. The germline V and J ends were trimmed by 2 bases and 10 bases, with 9 bases remaining between them. From germline, CDR1 is SGHTA and CDR2 FQGNSA. The CDR3 is made up of 12 amino acids. CDR3 nucleotide sequence: TGTGCCAGCAGCTTAATAGTCGTGGAGCAGTTCTTC. It is translated as CASSLIVVEQFF.

The V gene is TRBV20-1, the J gene TRBJ2-1, with D possibly matching TRBD2 (6 bases). The germline V gene has CDR1 DFQATT and CDR2 SNEGSKA (reference sequence). The CDR3 is made up of 13 amino acids. V lost 7 bases and J 7 bases, leaving 17 bases between the germline ends. CDR3 in DNA: TGCAGTGGAGATGTGGGGGGATATAATGAGCAGTTCTTC. Translated, it gives CSGDVGGYNEQFF.

This clonotype showed up just a few times. The V call is TRBV3-1, the J call TRBJ2-3; D remains ambiguous. The CDR3 length is 14 residues. Germline V gene lookup returns CDR1 LGHDT and CDR2 YNNKEL (reference sequence). Deletions cut 0 bases from V and 7 bases from J, with 11 bases between. The CDR3 nucleotides read TGTGCCAGCAGCCAAGAAGGGTTAGTGAATACGCAGTATTTT. Its protein product is CASSQEGLVNTQYF.

This clonotype was seen more than once but under ten times. The chain links TRBV28 to TRBJ1-5, with D possibly matching TRBD1 (5 bases). This CDR3 comprises 15 residues. The V gene's germline CDR1 is MDHEN and CDR2 SYDVKM. The V end lost 5 bases, the J end lost 3 bases, and 14 bases lay between the germline ends. In nucleotides, the CDR3 is TGTGCCAGCAGTCAGGGATCGGGCCTCAATCAGCCCCAGCATTTT. It translates to CASSQGSGLNQPQHF.

This clonotype has a handful of counts. This chain links TRBV3-1 with TRBJ2-1, with D tentatively TRBD2 (5 bases). Germline V CDR1 and CDR2: LGHDT, YNNKEL (reference sequence). The V and J ends lost 0 bases and 0 bases respectively, with 9 bases between them. The CDR3 sequence is 16 residues long. The chain's CDR3 is CASSQDTRSSYNEQFF. The DNA for the CDR3 is TGTGCCAGCAGCCAAGATACTAGAAGCTCCTACAATGAGCAGTTCTTC.